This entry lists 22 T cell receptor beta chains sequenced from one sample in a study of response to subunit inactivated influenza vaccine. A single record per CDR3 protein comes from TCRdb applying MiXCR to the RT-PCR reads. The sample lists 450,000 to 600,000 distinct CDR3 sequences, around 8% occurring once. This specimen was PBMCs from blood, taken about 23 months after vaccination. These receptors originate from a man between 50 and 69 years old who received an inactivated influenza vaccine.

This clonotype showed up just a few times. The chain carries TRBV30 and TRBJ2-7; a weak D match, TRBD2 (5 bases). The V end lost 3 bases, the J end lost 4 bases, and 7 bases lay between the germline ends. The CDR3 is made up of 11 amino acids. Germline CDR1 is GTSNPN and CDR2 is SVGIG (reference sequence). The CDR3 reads CAWRSGYEQYF. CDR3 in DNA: TGTGCCTGGAGGTCGGGATACGAGCAGTACTTC.

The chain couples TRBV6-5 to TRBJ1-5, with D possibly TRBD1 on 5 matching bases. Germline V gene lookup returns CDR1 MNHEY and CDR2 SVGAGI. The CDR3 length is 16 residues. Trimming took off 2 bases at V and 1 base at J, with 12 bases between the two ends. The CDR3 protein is CASSYGGGSSNQPQHF. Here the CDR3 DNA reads TGTGCCAGCAGTTACGGCGGGGGATCGAGCAATCAGCCCCAGCATTTT.

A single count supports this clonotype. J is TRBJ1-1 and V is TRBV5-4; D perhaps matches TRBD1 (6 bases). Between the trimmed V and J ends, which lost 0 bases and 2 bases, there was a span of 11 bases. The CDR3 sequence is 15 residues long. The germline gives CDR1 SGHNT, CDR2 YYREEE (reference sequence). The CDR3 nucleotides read TGTGCCAGCAGCTTGGATCGGGGGCCAAACACTGAAGCTTTCTTT. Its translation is CASSLDRGPNTEAFF.

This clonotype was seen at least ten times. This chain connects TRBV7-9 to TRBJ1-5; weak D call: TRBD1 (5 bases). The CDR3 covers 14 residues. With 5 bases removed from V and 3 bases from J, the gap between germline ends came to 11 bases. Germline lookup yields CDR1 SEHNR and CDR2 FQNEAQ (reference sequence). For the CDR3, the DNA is TGTGCCAGCAGCCCCGACAGATACAATCAGCCCCAGCATTTT. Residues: CASSPDRYNQPQHF. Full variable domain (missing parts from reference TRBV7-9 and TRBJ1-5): DTGVSQNPRHKITKRGQNVTFRCDPISEHNRLYWYRQTLGQGPEFLTYFQNEAQLEKSRLLSDRFSAERPKGSFSTLEIQRTEQGDSAMYLCASSPDRYNQPQHFGDGTRLSIL.

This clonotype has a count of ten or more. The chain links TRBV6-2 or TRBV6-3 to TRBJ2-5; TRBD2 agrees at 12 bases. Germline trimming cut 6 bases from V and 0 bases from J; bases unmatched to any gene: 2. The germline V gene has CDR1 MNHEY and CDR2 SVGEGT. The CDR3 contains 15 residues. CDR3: CASRTSGGYQETQYF. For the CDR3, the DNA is TGTGCCAGCAGAACTAGCGGGGGGTACCAAGAGACCCAGTACTTC.

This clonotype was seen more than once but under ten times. CDR3 amino acids: CASSLAPLGTAVYQETQYF. The CDR3, as DNA: TGTGCCAGCAGCTTAGCCCCCCTGGGGACCGCGGTGTACCAAGAGACCCAGTACTTC. V usage is TRBV7-6 and J usage is TRBJ2-5, with D perhaps TRBD1 or TRBD2 (5 bases each). The V and J ends lost 0 bases and 0 bases respectively, with 20 bases between them. CDR3 length: 19 amino acids. Germline assignment: CDR1 SGHVS and CDR2 FNYEAQ.

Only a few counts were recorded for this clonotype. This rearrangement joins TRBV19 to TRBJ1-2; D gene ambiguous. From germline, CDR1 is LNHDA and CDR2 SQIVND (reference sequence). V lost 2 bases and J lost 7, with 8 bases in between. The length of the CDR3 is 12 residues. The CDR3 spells CASSIYPVGYTF. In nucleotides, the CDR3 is TGTGCCAGTAGTATATATCCGGTTGGCTACACCTTC.

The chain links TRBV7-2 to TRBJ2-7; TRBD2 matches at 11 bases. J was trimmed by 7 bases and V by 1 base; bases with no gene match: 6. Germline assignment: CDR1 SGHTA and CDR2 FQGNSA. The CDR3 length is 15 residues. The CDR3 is CASSLGSSGGWEQYF. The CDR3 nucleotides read TGTGCCAGCAGCTTAGGTTCTAGCGGGGGGTGGGAGCAGTACTTC.

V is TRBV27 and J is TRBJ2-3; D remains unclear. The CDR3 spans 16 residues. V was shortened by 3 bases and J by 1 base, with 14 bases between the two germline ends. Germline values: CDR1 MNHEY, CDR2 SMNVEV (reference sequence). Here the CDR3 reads CASSFLRAGGTDTQYF. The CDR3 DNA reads TGTGCCAGCAGTTTCCTCCGGGCAGGAGGCACAGATACGCAGTATTTT.

CDR3 sequence reads: CASSPSFRGANYGYTF. CDR3 coding DNA: TGTGCCAGCAGCCCTTCCTTTCGGGGCGCTAACTATGGCTACACCTTC. The J gene is TRBJ1-2, the V gene TRBV11-2, with D possibly matching TRBD1 (5 bases). The germline V gene has CDR1 SGHAT and CDR2 FQNNGV. Deletions cut 5 bases from V and 0 bases from J, with 16 bases between. The CDR3 length is 16 residues.

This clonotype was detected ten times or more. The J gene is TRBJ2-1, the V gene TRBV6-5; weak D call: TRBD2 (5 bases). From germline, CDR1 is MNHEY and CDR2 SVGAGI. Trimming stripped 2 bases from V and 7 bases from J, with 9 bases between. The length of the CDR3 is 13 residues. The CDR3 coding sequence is TGTGCCAGCAGTTACGGCGGGTATAATGAGCAGTTCTTC. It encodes CASSYGGYNEQFF.

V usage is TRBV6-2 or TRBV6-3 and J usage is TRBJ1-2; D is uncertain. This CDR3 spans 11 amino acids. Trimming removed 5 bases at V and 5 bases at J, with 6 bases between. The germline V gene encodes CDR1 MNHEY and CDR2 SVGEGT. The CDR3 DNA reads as TGTGCCAGCAGTGAAGAATATGGCTACACCTTC. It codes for CASSEEYGYTF.

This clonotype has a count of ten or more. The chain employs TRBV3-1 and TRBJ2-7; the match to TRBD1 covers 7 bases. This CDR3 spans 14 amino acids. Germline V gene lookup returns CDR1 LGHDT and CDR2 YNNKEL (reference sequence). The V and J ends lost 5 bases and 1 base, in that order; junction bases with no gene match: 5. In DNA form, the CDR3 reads TGTGCCAGCAGCGTCCGGGACAGTTCCTACGAGCAGTACTTC. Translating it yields CASSVRDSSYEQYF.

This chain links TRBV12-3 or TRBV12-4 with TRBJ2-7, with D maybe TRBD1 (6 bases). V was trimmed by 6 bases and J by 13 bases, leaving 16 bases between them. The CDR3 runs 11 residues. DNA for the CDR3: TGTGCCAGCAGCACAACAGGGCCTCCCTACTTC. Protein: CASSTTGPPYF.

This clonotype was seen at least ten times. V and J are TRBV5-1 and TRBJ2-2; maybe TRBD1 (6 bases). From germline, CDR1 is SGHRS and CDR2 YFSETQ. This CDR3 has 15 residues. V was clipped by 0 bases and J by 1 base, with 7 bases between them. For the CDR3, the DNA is TGCGCCAGCAGCTTGGGACAGGAGAACACCGGGGAGCTGTTTTTT. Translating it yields CASSLGQENTGELFF.

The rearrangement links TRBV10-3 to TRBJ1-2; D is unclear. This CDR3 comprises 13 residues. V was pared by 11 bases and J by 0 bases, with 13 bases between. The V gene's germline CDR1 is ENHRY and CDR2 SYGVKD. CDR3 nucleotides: TGTGCCGTACAAGGCGCTCCTAACTATGGCTACACCTTC. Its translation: CAVQGAPNYGYTF.

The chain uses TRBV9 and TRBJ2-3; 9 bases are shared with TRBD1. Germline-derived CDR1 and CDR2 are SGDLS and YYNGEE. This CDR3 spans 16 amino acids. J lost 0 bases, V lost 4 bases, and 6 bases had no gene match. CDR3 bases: TGTGCCAGCAGCTCCAACAGGGGGCCCAGCACAGATACGCAGTATTTT. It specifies CASSSNRGPSTDTQYF.

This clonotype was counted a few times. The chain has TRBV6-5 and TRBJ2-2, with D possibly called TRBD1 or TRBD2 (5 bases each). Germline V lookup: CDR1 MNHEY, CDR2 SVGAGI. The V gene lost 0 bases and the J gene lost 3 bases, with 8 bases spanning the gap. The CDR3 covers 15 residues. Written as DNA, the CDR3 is TGTGCCAGCAGTTACTCCCGGGGCTACACCGGGGAGCTGTTTTTT. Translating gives CASSYSRGYTGELFF.

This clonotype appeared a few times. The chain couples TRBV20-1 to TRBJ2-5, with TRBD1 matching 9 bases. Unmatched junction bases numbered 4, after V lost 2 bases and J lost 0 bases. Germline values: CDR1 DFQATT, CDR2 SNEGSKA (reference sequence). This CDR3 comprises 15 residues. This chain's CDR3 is CSARSGTGNQETQYF. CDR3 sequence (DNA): TGCAGTGCTAGATCCGGGACAGGGAACCAAGAGACCCAGTACTTC.

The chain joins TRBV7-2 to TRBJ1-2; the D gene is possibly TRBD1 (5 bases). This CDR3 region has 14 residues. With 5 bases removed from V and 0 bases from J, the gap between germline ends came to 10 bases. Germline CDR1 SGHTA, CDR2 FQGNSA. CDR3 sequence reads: CASSPDTSNYGYTF. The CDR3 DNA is TGTGCCAGCAGCCCGGACACATCTAACTATGGCTACACCTTC.

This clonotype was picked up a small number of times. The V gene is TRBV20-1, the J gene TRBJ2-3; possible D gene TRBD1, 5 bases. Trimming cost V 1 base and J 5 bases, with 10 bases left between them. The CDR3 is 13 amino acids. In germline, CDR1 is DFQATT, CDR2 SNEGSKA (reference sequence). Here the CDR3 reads CSARAGLIDTQYF. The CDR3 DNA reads TGCAGTGCTAGAGCAGGGTTGATAGATACGCAGTATTTT.

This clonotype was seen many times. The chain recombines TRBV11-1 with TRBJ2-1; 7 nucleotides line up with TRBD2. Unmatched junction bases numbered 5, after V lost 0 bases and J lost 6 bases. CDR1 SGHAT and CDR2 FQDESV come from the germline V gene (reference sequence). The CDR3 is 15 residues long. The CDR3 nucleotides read TGTGCCAGCAGCTTAGCGGGAGGGCCGTTCAATGAGCAGTTCTTC. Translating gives CASSLAGGPFNEQFF.